The T cell receptor (beta chain) described here comes from a study of T cell repertoires and Cas9 in healthy adults. At the level of the study: CD4 and CD8 compartments: SpCas9-reactive T cells profiled for potency, cytotoxicity, lineage.

This table comes from immunoSEQ multiplex PCR, and its TCRdb copy is limited to in-frame clones, with some not included. This table has almost 15,000 clones, around 90% appearing once. Germline V gene sequence: CDR1 MNHNY, CDR2 SVGAGI (reference sequence). This CDR3 is built from 13 residues. V lost 0 bases to trimming and J lost 5 bases, with 2 bases between them. Sequencing was done on a sample of Tregs (CD4+, CD25+, CD127-, CD137-, CD154-) from PBMCs; culture status not recorded. This rearrangement joins TRBV6-6 to TRBJ1-6; D unclear. The clonotype comes from a human donor in good health. Written as DNA, the CDR3 is TGTGCCAGCAGTTACTCTAATAATTCACCCCTCCACTTT. As protein: CASSYSNNSPLHF.